Listed below are T cell receptor beta chains from one sample, sequenced in a study of T cell changes during pregnancy in multiple sclerosis. The protocol was immunoSEQ multiplex PCR, while the TCRdb copy is restricted to in-frame clones and leaves out a portion. The sample records 90,000 to 150,000 clones, over 85% being singletons. Specimen: peripheral blood, collected before pregnancy. Every receptor here comes from a female donor with multiple sclerosis, enrolled in a pregnancy study. Both conserved end residues are part of each CDR3. The D gene is left open where the match is weak. Clone size is given for some rows only: seen once, a few or many times, or a class if the clone is expanded.

abundance | j_gene | d_gene | v_gene | CDR3aa | CDR3nt
NA | TRBJ2-5 | NA | TRBV5-4 | CASSLAGNQETQYF | TGTGCCAGCAGCTTGGCAGGGAACCAAGAGACCCAGTACTTC
NA | TRBJ2-3 | NA | TRBV25-1 | CASSDAGSTDTQYF | TGTGCCAGCAGTGACGCGGGGAGCACAGATACGCAGTATTTT
NA | TRBJ1-5 | NA | TRBV18 | CASSAGMQPQHF | TGTGCCAGCTCAGCGGGGATGCAGCCCCAGCATTTT
few | TRBJ2-5 | NA | TRBV30 | CAWSVGGETQYF | TGTGCCTGGAGTGTCGGAGGAGAGACCCAGTACTTC
NA | TRBJ2-5 | NA | TRBV5-1 | CASRRQSTRVGETQYF | TGCGCCAGCAGAAGACAATCCACTAGGGTAGGGGAGACCCAGTACTTC
NA | TRBJ2-2 | TRBD1 | TRBV5-1 | CASSPGTGGTGELFF | TGCGCCAGCAGCCCCGGGACAGGGGGGACCGGGGAGCTGTTTTTT
NA | TRBJ2-1 | NA | TRBV6-1 | CASSGVSSSFGEQFF | TGTGCCAGCAGCGGGGTCTCGTCTAGCTTCGGTGAGCAGTTCTTC
NA | TRBJ2-5 | NA | TRBV30 | CAWRLGDNHF | TGTGCCTGGAGATTGGGGGACAATCACTTC
NA | TRBJ2-7 | NA | TRBV2 | CASTGPRQFGEQYF | TGTGCCAGCACTGGACCCCGACAGTTCGGGGAGCAGTACTTC
NA | TRBJ2-6 | NA | TRBV5-1 | CASSLESTENWANVLTF | TGCGCCAGCAGCTTGGAGTCGACAGAGAACTGGGCCAACGTCCTGACTTTC
NA | TRBJ1-2 | NA | TRBV21-1 | CARGSRGRRYGYTF | TGTGCCAGAGGTTCGCGGGGGCGGAGGTATGGCTACACCTTC
NA | TRBJ2-1 | TRBD2 | TRBV19 | CASSISAGGPHNEQFF | TGTGCCAGTAGTATATCAGCGGGGGGGCCCCACAATGAGCAGTTCTTC
NA | TRBJ1-5 | TRBD1 | TRBV27 | CASSSSPTGTGPQPQHF | TGTGCCAGCAGTTCCTCCCCAACCGGGACAGGGCCCCAGCCCCAGCATTTT
NA | TRBJ1-2 | NA | TRBV18 | CASSEGGNYGYTF | TGTGCCAGCTCAGAAGGGGGTAACTATGGCTACACCTTC
NA | TRBJ2-1 | TRBD2 | TRBV10-3 | CAISGTSGNSYNEQFF | TGTGCCATCAGTGGAACTAGCGGGAACTCCTACAATGAGCAGTTCTTC
NA | TRBJ2-2 | TRBD1 | TRBV7-3 | CASSLFGQENTGELFF | TGTGCCAGCAGCCTTTTTGGACAGGAGAACACCGGGGAGCTGTTTTTT
once | TRBJ2-1 | TRBD2 | TRBV7-3 | CASSSRGGSYNEQFF | TGTGCCAGCAGCTCCCGGGGCGGGAGTTATAATGAGCAGTTCTTC
NA | TRBJ1-5 | NA | TRBV6-5 | CASSYSRPESNQPQHF | TGTGCCAGCAGTTACTCGAGGCCAGAAAGCAATCAGCCCCAGCATTTT